This T cell receptor (beta chain) was captured by sequencing in a study of long-term antiretroviral therapy in people with HIV. Turning to this clone: Its target is not known.

Regarding the study as a whole: Blood specimens, gathered between the mid-2000s and the late 2010s, were possibly obtained under older ART regimens. Among HIV repertoires, CDR3 length ranges were narrower than those of controls. Diversity measured after ART increased yet remained under transplant donor controls.

The CDR3 is 14 amino acids. Germline V gene data show CDR1 as SGHNT and CDR2 as YENEEA. J gave up 7 bases and V 5 bases, and 10 bases lay outside the gene matches. Runs used v3.0 of the immunoSEQ assay and were done at survey level. Sequencing targeted roughly 40,000-55,000 T-cell genomes per sample. Some clones are missing from TCRdb's copy, which holds only in-frame ones; the method was immunoSEQ multiplex PCR. The table lists 20,000 to 25,000 clones, roughly 80% of them singletons. The specimen was unsorted PBMCs, collected 1.9 years after starting antiretroviral therapy. The gene calls are TRBV11-3 and TRBJ2-7; the match to TRBD1 covers 8 bases. This sequence originates from a woman in her fifties or sixties with HIV. For the CDR3, the DNA is TGTGCCAGCAGCCCCTCGACAGGGGTGGGAGAGCAGTACTTC. Its translation is CASSPSTGVGEQYF.